This T cell receptor (beta chain) was observed in a study of T-cell reconstitution after alpha-beta-depleted transplantation in children. Unique molecular identifiers tagged the TCRbeta library. Using its own MiXCR run on the PCR reads, TCRdb lists one record per CDR3 protein. The sample carries around 480,000 distinct CDR3 sequences, 30% to 35% recorded once. This CDR3 spans 15 amino acids. CDR1 is MNHEY, CDR2 SVGAGI, per germline. V lost 4 bases and J lost 1, with 13 bases in between. This clonotype was detected a few times. This TCR was sampled from a human donor who donated a stem cell graft to a child with aplastic anemia. Sequenced here: PBMCs from the stem cell graft donor, sampled from the stem cell graft. The genes are TRBV6-5 and TRBJ2-5; D is possibly TRBD1 (6 bases). CDR3 region: CASSFLQGFQETQYF. CDR3 coding DNA: TGTGCCAGCAGTTTCCTACAGGGATTCCAAGAGACCCAGTACTTC.